This T cell receptor beta chain is drawn from a study of control samples from healthy donors and cancer patients (dated by TCRdb to about 2020). V gives up 2 bases and J gives up 5 bases, and the segment between their germline ends measures 27 bases. The cysteine opens and the phenylalanine closes a CDR3 of 19 amino acids. Left in the record is the CDR3 DNA by itself, 57 bases read in frame from the first base. The germline V gene provides CDR1 SGDLS and CDR2 YYNGEE. Library creation used the immunoSEQ multiplex PCR assay. What TCRdb holds here is the immuneACCESS table cut down to in-frame rearrangements. Part of the clones is not present; checked against another copy, under half of the missing clones reflect an unresolved V gene, and the others are unexplained. This sample is represented by tens of thousands of clones; around four fifths of them were singletons. Together, the top ten hold approximately 20% of the sample.

On this clone itself: The clone's antigen remains unknown. The sample holds no much larger clone one base away, and base qualities are not on file.

Sequenced sample: blood. This receptor was obtained from a man younger than 45 in good health. The sequence links TRBV9 to TRBJ2-3, with no confident D gene call. The base sequence is TGTGCCAGCAGCGTTATTGGTATTCTCAGAAGTGGGCGATTAGATACGCAGTATTTT. Its protein is CASSVIGILRSGRLDTQYF.